The rows below give T cell receptor beta chains drawn from one sample of a study of T cells in Graves' hyperthyroidism and ophthalmopathy. TCRdb processed the multiplex PCR reads anew with MiXCR; each CDR3 protein has one entry. The sample consists of some 350,000 distinct CDR3 sequences, 19% of them appearing once. The sequencing sample was made of blood. The receptors stem from a woman between 18 and 29 years old with Graves' hyperthyroidism. CDR3s include the opening cysteine and the closing phenylalanine or tryptophan. A D gene is named only where the DNA matches it firmly. Size values are once, few and many counts, or a class for expanded clones, and some rows have none.

CDR3 DNA | CDR3 protein | V gene | clone size | J gene | D gene
TGTGCCAGTGCCGGGACTAGCGGAACCGGGGAGCTGTTTTTT | CASAGTSGTGELFF | TRBV19 | many | TRBJ2-2 | TRBD2
TGTGCCAGCAGCGGGAGGGACCGGGCCTTAAGGCGGACCGGGGAGCTGTTTTTT | CASSGRDRALRRTGELFF | TRBV7-8 | many | TRBJ2-2 | TRBD2
TGTGCCAGCAGCGCAGAATGGACGGAGACCCAGTACTTC | CASSAEWTETQYF | TRBV7-2 | many | TRBJ2-5 | NA
TGTGCCAGCAGTTGGGGTAAAGAGACCCAGTACTTC | CASSWGKETQYF | TRBV6-2/TRBV6-3 | many | TRBJ2-5 | NA
TGTGCCAGCAGCTCTACCGGCCGACAGGGAGCGGACTATGGCTACACCTTC | CASSSTGRQGADYGYTF | TRBV11-2 | NA | TRBJ1-2 | TRBD1
TGTGCCAGCAGCGTAGATGGGACAGAGGCCGGCTACACCTTC | CASSVDGTEAGYTF | TRBV9 | many | TRBJ1-2 | TRBD1
TGTGCCACCAGTGACTCCTGGACAGGCGGGGGAGCCCAGCATTTT | CATSDSWTGGGAQHF | TRBV24-1 | many | TRBJ1-5 | TRBD1
TGTGCCAGCAGTGAAGCGGAAGGGGGTTCTTATGGCTACACCTTC | CASSEAEGGSYGYTF | TRBV6-1 | many | TRBJ1-2 | NA
TGTGCCTGGAGTCCCGGGACAGGGCAGTACTTC | CAWSPGTGQYF | TRBV30 | many | TRBJ2-7 | TRBD1
TGTGCCAGCAGCCCGACAGTGTTCGGGGGCAAGTACGAGCAGTACTTC | CASSPTVFGGKYEQYF | TRBV11-1 | few | TRBJ2-7 | NA
TGTGCCAGCAGCTTATGGACAGGCTACGAGCAGTACTTC | CASSLWTGYEQYF | TRBV7-3 | many | TRBJ2-7 | TRBD1
TGTGCCAGCTGGACAGGCAACTATGGCTACACCTTC | CASWTGNYGYTF | TRBV2 | many | TRBJ1-2 | TRBD1
TGCAGTGCTAGACTAGACGGAGGGAGAAACATTCAGTACTTC | CSARLDGGRNIQYF | TRBV20-1 | many | TRBJ2-4 | NA
TGTGCCAGCAGCCAAGTATTTGGACAGCAAGAGACCCAGTACTTC | CASSQVFGQQETQYF | TRBV3-1 | few | TRBJ2-5 | NA
TGTGCCAGCAGCCCGACCATGGGGGGCTACACCTTC | CASSPTMGGYTF | TRBV27 | many | TRBJ1-2 | NA
TGTGCCAGCAGCTTGTGGGTGGAACAGCCCCAGCATTTT | CASSLWVEQPQHF | TRBV5-8 | many | TRBJ1-5 | NA
TGCAGTGCTAGAGACCTGGGGGGACTAGCGAGCTACGAGCAGTACTTC | CSARDLGGLASYEQYF | TRBV20-1 | many | TRBJ2-7 | TRBD2
TGTGCCAGCAGCTTATCCGGGACAGGGGACACCGGGGAGCTGTTTTTT | CASSLSGTGDTGELFF | TRBV13 | many | TRBJ2-2 | TRBD1
TGTGCCAGCAGTGACGGGGGACTGGCCACTGAAGCTTTCTTT | CASSDGGLATEAFF | TRBV6-1 | NA | TRBJ1-1 | NA
TGTGCCAGTAGCAAAGACAGGGATAGCCTGGACACCGGGGAGCTGTTTTTT | CASSKDRDSLDTGELFF | TRBV19 | many | TRBJ2-2 | TRBD1
TGCAGTGCTAGTGGCGGGATGGCACTTGGGAACTATGGCTACACCTTC | CSASGGMALGNYGYTF | TRBV20-1 | many | TRBJ1-2 | NA
TGTGCCAGTAGTAAGTCGGTGACCATGAACACTGAAGCTTTCTTT | CASSKSVTMNTEAFF | TRBV19 | few | TRBJ1-1 | NA
TGTGCCAGCTCACCACAGCGGGGGGTTCAAGAGACCCAGTACTTC | CASSPQRGVQETQYF | TRBV18 | NA | TRBJ2-5 | TRBD2
TGTGCCAGCAGGACAGGGTCAGGGGTGTCTCAGCCCCAGCATTTT | CASRTGSGVSQPQHF | TRBV6-4 | NA | TRBJ1-5 | TRBD1
TGTGCCACCAGAGACCGTAGCTCTGGAAACACCATATATTTT | CATRDRSSGNTIYF | TRBV15 | many | TRBJ1-3 | NA